A single sample is the source of the 23 T cell receptor beta chains below, sequenced in a study of Tregs in tolerant kidney transplant recipients. Profiled with immunoSEQ multiplex PCR; TCRdb holds only in-frame clones, not every one. Its clone listing holds under 35,000 clones. The sample was CD8+ T cells from blood, taken before the transplant. These receptors all come from a human donor who received a combined kidney and bone marrow transplant.

The CDR3 spells CASSSDSRNEKLFF. CDR3 bases read: TGTGCCAGCAGCTCAGACTCACGCAATGAAAAA. The genes are TRBV7-9 and TRBJ1-4; D uncertain. The read ends 3 residues early relative to the CDR3; the germline J gene fills the gap. The CDR3 sequence is 14 residues long. CDR1 and CDR2 (germline): SEHNR, FQNEAQ (reference sequence). Between the trimmed V and J ends, which lost 4 bases and 5 bases, there was a span of 11 bases.

Details on this clone: The missing CDR3 end, 3 residues past where the read stops, is filled in from the germline J gene. J is TRBJ1-5 and V is TRBV30, with TRBD1 matching over 7 bases. The CDR3 is made up of 15 amino acids. Losses at the gene ends were 2 bases for V and 7 bases for J; bases not matched to a gene: 11. Per the germline V gene, CDR1 is GTSNPN and CDR2 is SVGIG (reference sequence). The CDR3: CAWSPSEGAQQPQHF. Partial CDR3 DNA: TGTGCCTGGAGTCCCTCGGAGGGGGCTCAGCAGCCC.

The part of the CDR3 DNA that was read is TGCAGTGCTACAGGAGTGACAGTCTATAGCAATCAGCCC. Encoded protein: CSATGVTVYSNQP. The CDR3 in full is CSATGVTVYSNQPQHF. The J gene is TRBJ1-5, the V gene TRBV20-1, with TRBD1 as a possible D gene (5 bases). The read terminates 3 residues before the CDR3 end, so the remaining end is supplied by the germline J gene. The CDR3 extends over 16 amino acids. V gave up 4 bases and J gave up 0 bases, with 16 bases separating them. In germline, CDR1 is DFQATT, CDR2 SNEGSKA (reference sequence).

Regarding this clone: The read ends 3 residues early relative to the CDR3; the germline J gene fills the gap. The chain joins TRBV30 to TRBJ2-1, with 14 bases matching TRBD2. The germline V gene has CDR1 GTSNPN and CDR2 SVGIG (reference sequence). The CDR3 length is 16 residues. The V and J ends lost 1 base and 4 bases, in that order; junction bases with no gene match: 3. CDR3 in amino acids: CAWSGTSGGLYNEQFF. Partial CDR3 DNA: TGTGCCTGGAGTGGGACTAGCGGGGGGCTTTACAATGAG.

Remarks on this clone: The read stops 3 residues short of the end of the CDR3; the missing end is completed from the germline J gene. The V call is TRBV5-1, the J call TRBJ2-3; 10 positions agree with TRBD1. V lost 4 bases, J lost 3 bases, and 5 bases stayed unmatched. Germline lookup yields CDR1 SGHRS and CDR2 YFSETQ. The CDR3 runs 15 residues. The sequenced part of the CDR3 DNA is TGCGCCAGCAGCCTTTGGACAGGGGGTACAGATACG. Encoded protein: CASSLWTGGTDT. The full CDR3 protein reads CASSLWTGGTDTQYF.

Comment on this clone: The read falls 3 residues short of the CDR3 end, and the missing part is taken from the germline J gene. This rearrangement joins TRBV28 to TRBJ2-4; D is possibly TRBD1 (6 bases). There are 14 residues in the CDR3. Germline V gene sequence: CDR1 MDHEN, CDR2 SYDVKM. The V end lost 2 bases, the J end lost 8 bases, and 13 bases lay between the germline ends. CDR3 DNA (partial): TGTGCCAGCAGTTTAGTGGGGGCTGAGGACATT. This gives the protein CASSLVGAEDI. The whole CDR3 is CASSLVGAEDIQYF.

Remarks on this clone: Read data end 3 residues before the CDR3 end; the end is taken from the germline J gene. J is TRBJ2-7 and V is TRBV29-1, with D perhaps TRBD2 (6 bases). The V end was cut by 6 bases, the J end by 6 bases, with 15 bases between. This CDR3 is 12 amino acids long. Germline loops: CDR1 SQVTM, CDR2 ANQGSEA. The CDR3 region is CSVGTQSREQYF. CDR3 DNA (partial): TGCAGCGTCGGGACTCAATCTCGCGAG.

Comments on this clone: The sequenced fragment ends 3 residues before the CDR3 boundary, so the rest is inferred from the germline J gene. The rearrangement links TRBV5-5 to TRBJ1-5; D may be TRBD1 (5 bases). Germline lookup yields CDR1 SGHKS and CDR2 YYEKEE (reference sequence). This CDR3 comprises 14 residues. V dropped 0 bases and J dropped 6 bases, with 10 bases sitting between them. This CDR3 is CASSLAVGVQPQHF. The CDR3 DNA, read in part, is TGTGCCAGCAGCTTGGCCGTAGGGGTTCAGCCC.

In the case of this clone: The CDR3 extends 3 residues past the end of the read, so its final part is completed from the germline J gene. This sequence joins TRBV6-1 and TRBJ2-1; the match to TRBD1 covers 7 bases. The CDR3 length is 15 residues. Unmatched junction bases numbered 5, after V lost 4 bases and J lost 2 bases. Germline-derived CDR1 and CDR2 are MNHNS and SASEGT. CDR3 sequence: CASSADRTPYNEQFF. The covered CDR3 bases are TGTGCCAGCAGTGCGGACAGGACCCCCTACAATGAG.

Regarding this clone: The CDR3 goes on 3 residues after the read ends, and that part is filled in from the germline J gene. The chain joins TRBV28 to TRBJ1-5; maybe TRBD1 (5 bases). V was cut by 1 base and J by 4 bases, with 8 bases left in between. The germline gives CDR1 MDHEN, CDR2 SYDVKM. The CDR3 spans 14 residues. This CDR3 is CASSLFQGNQPQHF. Partial CDR3 DNA: TGTGCCAGCAGTTTATTCCAGGGAAATCAGCCC.

A note on this clone: The read comes to an end 3 residues before the CDR3 does, leaving the germline J gene to fill in the end. The V and J genes are TRBV19 and TRBJ1-1, with TRBD1 identical over 7 bases. Germline trimming cut 8 bases from V and 3 bases from J; bases unmatched to any gene: 6. The CDR3 runs to 13 residues. CDR1 is LNHDA, CDR2 SQIVND, per germline (reference sequence). The CDR3 loop reads CASSGQLYTEAFF. The CDR3 bases that were read are TGTGCCAGTTCGGGACAGCTCTACACTGAA.

Remarks on this clone: The CDR3 is cut off 3 residues early in the read; its end comes from the germline J gene. V is TRBV20-1 and J is TRBJ2-3, with 8 positions matching TRBD1. Unmatched junction bases numbered 4, after V lost 0 bases and J lost 2 bases. This CDR3 spans 15 amino acids. Germline V CDR1 and CDR2: DFQATT, SNEGSKA (reference sequence). The part of the CDR3 DNA that was read is TGCAGTGCTAGAGATAGGGACAGGATCACAGATACG. It is translated as CSARDRDRITDT. The whole CDR3 is CSARDRDRITDTQYF.

On this clone itself: The read terminates 3 residues ahead of where the CDR3 ends, so the germline J gene completes it. The J gene is TRBJ1-3, the V gene TRBV5-1; TRBD1 is a possible D gene (6 bases). Germline V CDR1 and CDR2: SGHRS, YFSETQ. The V end was cut by 4 bases, the J end by 7 bases, with 9 bases between. The CDR3 runs 12 residues. Incomplete CDR3 DNA: TGCGCCAGCAGCCCCACAGGGAACACC. This encodes CASSPTGNT. The full CDR3 is CASSPTGNTIYF.

Judged by frequency, this clone is medium-sized. Sequencing ends 3 residues short of the CDR3 end; the germline J gene provides the rest. The chain couples TRBV6-1 to TRBJ1-4, with TRBD1 matching 8 bases. Germline V lookup: CDR1 MNHNS, CDR2 SASEGT. The CDR3 loop spans 15 amino acids. V shed 3 bases, J shed 4 bases, and the junction held 4 bases outside the gene matches. Incomplete CDR3 DNA: TGTGCCAGCAGTGACTTCGACAGGGGTAATGAAAAA. Its protein product is CASSDFDRGNEK. The whole CDR3 sequence is CASSDFDRGNEKLFF.

With regard to this clone: The CDR3 end lies 3 residues beyond the end of the read and is filled in from the germline J gene. This sequence joins TRBV5-8 and TRBJ2-7; 10 bases align to TRBD1. There are 15 residues in the CDR3. Trimming removed 4 bases from V and 4 bases from J; junction bases left unmatched: 8. Germline V gene data show CDR1 as SGHTS and CDR2 as YDEGEE. The CDR3 reads CASSGWTGGVYEQYF. The DNA read from the CDR3 is TGTGCCAGCAGCGGATGGACAGGGGGTGTTTACGAG.

On this clone itself: With the read ending 3 residues before the CDR3 end, the germline J gene is used to fill in that end. The genes are TRBV10-3 and TRBJ2-7; D remains unclear. V lost 3 bases to trimming and J lost 0 bases, with 6 bases between them. In germline, CDR1 is ENHRY, CDR2 SYGVKD. The CDR3 extends over 13 amino acids. The CDR3 loop reads CAISDISSYEQYF. The sequenced part of the CDR3 DNA is TGTGCCATCAGTGATATCAGCTCCTACGAG.

In regard to this clone: The read stops 3 residues short of the end of the CDR3; the missing end is completed from the germline J gene. This chain links TRBV29-1 with TRBJ2-7, with D possibly TRBD1 on 6 matching bases. Germline assignment: CDR1 SQVTM and CDR2 ANQGSEA. CDR3 length: 14 residues. Trimming shortened V by 6 bases and J by 3 bases, and 18 bases separated the two germline ends. The covered CDR3 bases are TGCAGCGTAAGTCCCGGGACATTAGACTACGAG. Translating gives CSVSPGTLDYE. The entire CDR3 is CSVSPGTLDYEQYF.

The CDR3 region is CASSLVGGGGTEAFF. The CDR3 DNA, read in part, is TGTGCCAGCAGCTTGGTTGGGGGCGGAGGGACTGAA. The chain links TRBV5-6 to TRBJ1-1; the D gene is possibly TRBD1 (6 bases). Read sequence stops 3 residues before the CDR3 end, and the germline J gene provides the missing end. The germline V gene encodes CDR1 SGHDT and CDR2 YYEEEE. The CDR3 has 15 residues. The V end lost 0 bases, the J end lost 5 bases, and 14 bases lay between the germline ends.

Concerning this clone: The read gets to within 3 residues of the CDR3 end, and the germline J gene fills in the rest. The V gene is TRBV13, the J gene TRBJ1-2; possibly TRBD1 for D (6 bases). V was pared by 6 bases and J by 6 bases, with 23 bases between. The CDR3 has 16 amino acids. Germline V CDR1 and CDR2: PRHDT, FYEKMQ (reference sequence). The CDR3 is CASRQKTGPGWDGYTF. The CDR3 DNA, read in part, is TGTGCCAGCAGGCAAAAGACAGGACCGGGTTGGGATGGC.

CDR3 DNA, as far as it was read: TGCGCCAGCAGCATACAGGCTGGGGGGGCCTACGAG. It codes for CASSIQAGGAYE. The complete CDR3 protein is CASSIQAGGAYEQYF. The rearrangement joins TRBV5-1 to TRBJ2-7, with 7 bases identical to TRBD2. The sequenced fragment ends 3 residues before the CDR3 boundary, so the rest is inferred from the germline J gene. This CDR3 has 15 amino acids. Germline V gives CDR1 SGHRS, CDR2 YFSETQ. After removal of 4 bases from V and 2 bases from J, the junction contained 9 bases not matched to a gene.

As for this clone: The read falls 3 residues short of the CDR3 end, and the missing part is taken from the germline J gene. The V and J genes are TRBV29-1 and TRBJ1-2; 8 bases match TRBD1. Per germline, CDR1 SQVTM and CDR2 ANQGSEA. The J segment lost 2 bases and the V segment lost 4 bases, leaving 6 bases of the junction unmatched. The CDR3 is 14 residues long. CDR3 amino acids: CSVGGQAENYGYTF. CDR3 bases read: TGCAGCGTTGGGGGACAGGCCGAGAACTATGGC.

The CDR3 bases that were read are TGTGCCAGCAGTCATCCTCTAGCGGGAGGGATCTACGAG. Its protein product is CASSHPLAGGIYE. Given in full, the CDR3 is CASSHPLAGGIYEQYF. The chain links TRBV6-2 or TRBV6-3 to TRBJ2-7; 12 bases align to TRBD2. The CDR3 end falls 3 residues outside the read, so it is completed with the germline J gene. Germline CDR1 and CDR2: MNHEY and SVGEGT. Trimming cost V 5 bases and J 3 bases; bases outside gene matches: 8. This CDR3 comprises 16 residues.

In regard to this clone: The CDR3 end is not reached by the read, which stops 3 residues before it; the germline J gene fills it in. This chain joins TRBV5-4 and TRBJ2-7, with 10 bases lining up with TRBD2. V shed 0 bases and J 5 bases; nucleotides not matched to a gene: 5. In germline, CDR1 is SGHNT, CDR2 YYREEE (reference sequence). There are 15 residues in the CDR3. The CDR3 DNA, read in part, is TGTGCCAGCAGCTTGGCCCCTAGCGGGAGCCACGAG. Translated: CASSLAPSGSHE. The full CDR3 is CASSLAPSGSHEQYF.